The rows below give T cell receptor beta chains drawn from one sample of a study of breast tumors, draining lymph nodes, adjacent tissues. One entry per CDR3 protein results from TCRdb running MiXCR on the multiplex PCR reads. The data show about 230,000 distinct CDR3 sequences, approximately 30% seen once. Sequenced material: axillary lymph node tissue. These receptors came from a female donor with breast cancer. Some clones in this sample may be carry-over from other donors' samples. The CDR3 runs from the conserved cysteine through the conserved F or W. Fields, in order: D gene, J gene, clone size, CDR3 length, V gene, CDR3 DNA, CDR3 protein. A D gene is named only where the DNA matches it firmly. Clone size is given for some rows only: seen once, a few or many times, or a class if the clone is expanded.

TRBD1,TRBJ2-6,many,19,TRBV6-1,TGTGCCAGCAGTGAACCGCTGGGACAGGGACTCTCTGGGGCCAACGTCCTGACTTTC,CASSEPLGQGLSGANVLTF
.,TRBJ1-5,.,12,TRBV3-1,TGTGCCAGCAGCCAAACGAGGGCAGCCCAGCATTTT,CASSQTRAAQHF
.,TRBJ2-1,many,14,TRBV9,TGTGCCAGCAGCGTAGCGTTCAGGGACCATGAGCAGTTCTTC,CASSVAFRDHEQFF
.,TRBJ2-1,many,14,TRBV7-9,TGTGCCAGCAGCTTAATTCAGGGCTACAATGAGCAGTTCTTC,CASSLIQGYNEQFF
.,TRBJ2-2,many,14,TRBV5-1,TGCGCCAGCAGCTTTATCCCGGGAAGAGGGGAGCTGTTTTTT,CASSFIPGRGELFF
.,TRBJ2-2,.,16,TRBV11-3,TGTGCCAGCAGCTTAGAAGTTATGCTGAACACCGGGGAGCTGTTTTTT,CASSLEVMLNTGELFF
.,TRBJ1-4,many,17,TRBV5-5,TGTGCCAGCAGCTTGGGAGGACAGAGAGCAACTAATGAAAAACTGTTTTTT,CASSLGGQRATNEKLFF
.,TRBJ2-6,many,15,TRBV25-1,TGTGCCAGCAGCCCGGACAGCTCTGGGGCCAACGTCCTGACTTTC,CASSPDSSGANVLTF
.,TRBJ1-5,.,13,TRBV6-1,TGTGCCAGCAGTCAATCGATGGGACAGCCCCAGCATTTT,CASSQSMGQPQHF
.,TRBJ2-7,many,13,TRBV20-1,TGCAGTGCTAGCGGCCGGACTATTTACGAGCAGTACTTC,CSASGRTIYEQYF
.,TRBJ2-7,.,16,TRBV6-2/TRBV6-3,TGTGCCAGCAGTCACGGGGGGGAGACAGGGCCCTACGAGCAGTACTTC,CASSHGGETGPYEQYF
.,TRBJ1-5,.,14,TRBV3-1,TGTGCCAGCAGCCCTGGGACCATCAATCAGCCCCAGCATTTT,CASSPGTINQPQHF
.,TRBJ1-4,many,21,TRBV9,TGTGCCAGCAGCCCCAGTAGTAACCCTTGGGTCAGGGGTGCAACTAATGAAAAACTGTTTTTT,CASSPSSNPWVRGATNEKLFF
TRBD1,TRBJ2-1,once,14,TRBV7-8,TGTGCCAGCAGCGACCGACAGGGGGACAATGAGCAGTTCTTC,CASSDRQGDNEQFF
.,TRBJ1-5,many,12,TRBV20-1,TGCAGTGCCTGGGCCGCGGGTCAGCCCCAGCATTTT,CSAWAAGQPQHF
.,TRBJ1-3,many,18,TRBV7-2,TGTGCCAGCAGCTTACGGGGGAGCCGTTCTGGTTTTGGAAACACCATATATTTT,CASSLRGSRSGFGNTIYF
.,TRBJ1-2,many,11,TRBV24-1,TGTGGGAAGGGGCGGGCCTATGGCTACACCTTC,CGKGRAYGYTF
.,TRBJ2-2,many,13,TRBV29-1,TGCAGCGTTGTTAGGAGGGTTGGTGGGGAGCTGTTTTTT,CSVVRRVGGELFF
.,TRBJ2-2,many,12,TRBV6-1,TGTGCCAGCACAGTGAACACCGGGGAGCTGTTTTTT,CASTVNTGELFF
.,TRBJ1-4,.,15,TRBV7-2,TGTGCCAGCAGTTCATCAGGGACAACTAATGAAAAACTGTTTTTT,CASSSSGTTNEKLFF
.,TRBJ2-6,.,15,TRBV29-1,TGCAGCGTCCGACTAGTAGGGGCTGGGGCCAACGTCCTGACTTTC,CSVRLVGAGANVLTF
.,TRBJ1-1,many,14,TRBV7-9,TGTGCCAGCAGCTTATTCGAGGGCGTGGCTGAAGCTTTCTTT,CASSLFEGVAEAFF
.,TRBJ2-1,many,12,TRBV12-3/TRBV12-4,TGTGCCACGCAGCTTCGGTACAATGAGCAGTTCTTC,CATQLRYNEQFF
TRBD2,TRBJ2-3,.,16,TRBV2,TGTGCCAGCAAGGCGGGACTAGCGGGAGGTGTAGATACGCAGTATTTC,CASKAGLAGGVDTQYF
.,TRBJ2-7,many,14,TRBV14,TGTGCCAGCAGCCAACTGGACATCTCCTACGAGCAGTACTTC,CASSQLDISYEQYF
TRBD1,TRBJ2-3,many,15,TRBV20-1,TGCAGTGCTCCGCGCAGGGGGCTATTCACAGATACGCAGTATTTT,CSAPRRGLFTDTQYF
.,TRBJ2-2,many,11,TRBV6-5,TGTGCCAGCAGTGAGACCGGGGAGCTGTTTTTT,CASSETGELFF
TRBD1,TRBJ1-2,few,13,TRBV12-3/TRBV12-4,TGTGCCAGCAGTTCCCCCAGGGGGCTCGGCTACACCTTC,CASSSPRGLGYTF
.,TRBJ2-7,many,15,TRBV20-1,TGCAGTGCTGACCCCCGGCTAGCGAACTCCTACGAGCAGTACTTC,CSADPRLANSYEQYF
TRBD1,TRBJ1-1,.,16,TRBV7-9,TGTGCCAGCAGCTTGGGACAGCCCTTGAAGAACACTGAAGCTTTCTTT,CASSLGQPLKNTEAFF
.,TRBJ1-4,many,15,TRBV3-1,TGTGCCAGCAGCCAAGACTGGGGGATCAATGAAAAACTGTTTTTT,CASSQDWGINEKLFF